This T cell receptor (beta chain) was identified in a study of blood T cell repertoires in COVID-19. CDR1 is MDHEN, CDR2 SYDVKM, per germline. V lost 3 bases to trimming and J lost 4 bases, with 9 bases between them. This CDR3 is 13 amino acids long. Generated by immunoSEQ multiplex PCR, the TCRdb table keeps only in-frame clones and is missing some. The sample consists of fewer than 300,000 clones, approximately 91% of them appearing once. The source material was peripheral blood. This chain links TRBV28 with TRBJ1-1; no definite D call. The receptor was isolated from a woman in her twenties or thirties with COVID-19, enrolled during active disease. CDR3 loop: CASSLMSPTEAFF. The CDR3 nucleotides read TGTGCCAGCAGTTTGATGAGCCCCACTGAAGCTTTCTTT.